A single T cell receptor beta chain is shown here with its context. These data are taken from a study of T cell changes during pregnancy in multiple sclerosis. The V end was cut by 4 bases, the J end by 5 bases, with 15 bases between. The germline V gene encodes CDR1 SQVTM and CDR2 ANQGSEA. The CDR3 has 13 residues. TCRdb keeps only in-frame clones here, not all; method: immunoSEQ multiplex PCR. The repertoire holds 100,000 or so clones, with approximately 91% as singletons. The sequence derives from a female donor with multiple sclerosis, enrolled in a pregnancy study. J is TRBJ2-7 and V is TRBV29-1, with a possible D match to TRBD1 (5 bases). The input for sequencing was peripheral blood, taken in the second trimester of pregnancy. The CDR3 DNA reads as TGCAGCGTTGCCGGCAGGGCTGCCCACGAGCAGTACTTC. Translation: CSVAGRAAHEQYF.